The 9 T cell receptor beta chains listed next were all sequenced from one sample in a study of T-cell memory formation after mild COVID-19. TCRdb re-called the 5' RACE reads through MiXCR, storing one row per CDR3 protein. Among approximately 270,000 distinct CDR3 sequences listed, 15% to 20% were seen once. The sequenced sample consisted of PBMCs or a T cell subset sorted from them (not recorded which). The origin of the receptors is a man between 18 and 35 years old who had mild COVID-19 (a few samples of this study predate the infection). Cell type and time point are not known.

This clonotype was recorded a few times. V and J are TRBV7-2 and TRBJ2-7; D perhaps matches TRBD1 (5 bases). The CDR3 is 16 amino acids. Germline V gene sequence: CDR1 SGHTA, CDR2 FQGNSA. V was clipped by 1 base and J by 1 base, with 14 bases between them. The CDR3: CASSLVDSAYSYEQYF. DNA for the CDR3: TGTGCCAGCAGCTTAGTCGACAGTGCATATTCCTACGAGCAGTACTTC.

This clonotype occurred a few times. The rearrangement joins TRBV27 to TRBJ2-5; TRBD2 matches 14 bases. CDR3 size: 15 residues. The V segment lost 6 bases and the J segment 4 bases; nucleotides outside the gene matches: 4. Germline CDR1 reads MNHEY; CDR2 reads SMNVEV (reference sequence). The CDR3 region is CASRRLAGGPETQYF. The CDR3 coding sequence is TGTGCCAGCAGGCGACTAGCGGGGGGGCCAGAGACCCAGTACTTC.

This clonotype appeared many times. The rearrangement joins TRBV12-3 or TRBV12-4 to TRBJ1-1; no clear D. Trimming shortened V by 3 bases and J by 3 bases, and 11 bases separated the two germline ends. The CDR3 consists of 14 residues. In nucleotides, the CDR3 is TGTGCCAGCAGTTTTAGGGCAGCAGACACTGAAGCTTTCTTT. It specifies CASSFRAADTEAFF.

There are a few counts of this clonotype. This chain joins TRBV29-1 and TRBJ2-7; 10 nucleotides line up with TRBD1. CDR3 length equals 13 residues. The germline V gene encodes CDR1 SQVTM and CDR2 ANQGSEA. Trimming removed 7 bases from V and 9 bases from J; junction bases left unmatched: 12. The CDR3 region is CSDTIPGQGMQYF. CDR3 in DNA: TGCAGCGACACGATTCCGGGACAGGGGATGCAGTACTTC.

In its sample, this clonotype was seen a few times. The chain combines TRBV6-4 with TRBJ1-2, with 8 bases aligning to TRBD1. This CDR3 region has 17 residues. The V gene end was trimmed by 2 bases and the J gene end by 5 bases; junction bases not matched to a gene: 13. Germline CDR1 MRHNA, CDR2 SNTAGT. DNA of the CDR3: TGTGCCAGCAGTGACGCGAGGACAGGGTGGTCGGCTTATGGCTACACCTTC. Translated: CASSDARTGWSAYGYTF.

This clonotype was seen a handful of times. This chain joins TRBV7-8 and TRBJ2-7; 7 nucleotides line up with TRBD1. Germline V gene lookup returns CDR1 SGHVS and CDR2 FQNEAQ. The CDR3 runs 13 residues. Trimming took 5 bases from V and 5 from J; bases not matched to a gene: 6. The CDR3 DNA follows: TGTGCCAGCAGCCCCGGGACAGCCGACGAGCAGTACTTC. Its protein is CASSPGTADEQYF.

V gene TRBV3-1 combines with J gene TRBJ2-1; TRBD2 matches at 8 bases. The V gene end was trimmed by 1 base and the J gene end by 8 bases; junction bases not matched to a gene: 7. The CDR3 has 15 amino acids. CDR1 and CDR2 from the germline V gene are LGHDT and YNNKEL (reference sequence). This CDR3 reads CASSQGSGGPYEQFF. CDR3 DNA sequence: TGTGCCAGCAGCCAAGGGTCGGGGGGGCCTTATGAGCAGTTCTTC.

The gene calls are TRBV6-5 and TRBJ1-1; tentatively, D is TRBD1 (6 bases). The CDR3 contains 13 residues. V was cut by 6 bases and J by 7 bases, with 15 bases left in between. CDR1 and CDR2 (germline): MNHEY, SVGAGI. For the CDR3, the DNA is TGTGCCAGCAGACCCACAGGGATTAATGAAGCTTTCTTT. Its protein is CASRPTGINEAFF.

V and J are TRBV7-9 and TRBJ2-1, with D perhaps TRBD1 (5 bases). This CDR3 contains 15 residues. Trimming pared 1 base from V and 7 bases from J, leaving 14 bases between. Germline V lookup: CDR1 SEHNR, CDR2 FQNEAQ (reference sequence). The DNA of the CDR3 is TGTGCCAGCAGCTTAGACGCAGGGAAGAGGAATGAGCAGTTCTTC. It yields the protein CASSLDAGKRNEQFF.